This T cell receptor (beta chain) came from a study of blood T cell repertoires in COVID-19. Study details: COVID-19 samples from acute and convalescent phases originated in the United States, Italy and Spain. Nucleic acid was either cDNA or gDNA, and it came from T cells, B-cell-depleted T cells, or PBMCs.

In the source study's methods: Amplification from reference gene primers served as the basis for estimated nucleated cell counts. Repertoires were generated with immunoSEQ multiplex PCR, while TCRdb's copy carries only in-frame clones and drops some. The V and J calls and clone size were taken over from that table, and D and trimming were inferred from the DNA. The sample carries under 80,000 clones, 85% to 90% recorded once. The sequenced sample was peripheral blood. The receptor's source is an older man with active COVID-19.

This CDR3 is CASSAVEGTGYTF. CDR3 nucleotides: TGTGCCAGCAGCGCAGTAGAGGGTACGGGCTACACCTTC. The chain has TRBV7-9 and TRBJ1-2; no definite D call. Germline V gene lookup returns CDR1 SEHNR and CDR2 FQNEAQ (reference sequence). CDR3 length equals 13 residues. Trimming pared 5 bases from V and 8 bases from J, leaving 15 bases between.